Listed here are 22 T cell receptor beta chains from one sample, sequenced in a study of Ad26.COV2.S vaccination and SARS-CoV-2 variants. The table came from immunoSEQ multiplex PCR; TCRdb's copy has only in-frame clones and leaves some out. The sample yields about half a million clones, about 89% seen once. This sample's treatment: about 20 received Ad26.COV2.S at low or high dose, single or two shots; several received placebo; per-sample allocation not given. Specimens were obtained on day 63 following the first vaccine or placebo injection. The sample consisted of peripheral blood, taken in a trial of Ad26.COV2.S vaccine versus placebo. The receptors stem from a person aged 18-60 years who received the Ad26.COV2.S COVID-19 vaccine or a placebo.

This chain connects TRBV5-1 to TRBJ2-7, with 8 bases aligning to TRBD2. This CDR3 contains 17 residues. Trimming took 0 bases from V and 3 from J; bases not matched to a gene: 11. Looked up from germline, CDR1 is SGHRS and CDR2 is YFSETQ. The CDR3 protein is CASSLGAGEGFFYEQYF. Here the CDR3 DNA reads TGCGCCAGCAGCTTGGGAGCGGGAGAGGGGTTTTTCTACGAGCAGTACTTC.

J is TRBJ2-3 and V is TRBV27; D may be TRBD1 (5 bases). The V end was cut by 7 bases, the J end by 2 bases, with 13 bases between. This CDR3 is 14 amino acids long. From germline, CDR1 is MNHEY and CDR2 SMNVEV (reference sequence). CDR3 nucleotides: TGTGCCAGCACCAGGGCTCCCGACACAGATACGCAGTATTTT. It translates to CASTRAPDTDTQYF.

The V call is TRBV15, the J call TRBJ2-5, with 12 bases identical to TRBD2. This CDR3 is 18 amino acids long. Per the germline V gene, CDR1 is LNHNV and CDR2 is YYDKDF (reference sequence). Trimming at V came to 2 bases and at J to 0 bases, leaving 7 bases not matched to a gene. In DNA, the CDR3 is TGTGCCACCAGCAGAAAGAGAACTAGCGGGGGGTACCAAGAGACCCAGTACTTC. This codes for CATSRKRTSGGYQETQYF.

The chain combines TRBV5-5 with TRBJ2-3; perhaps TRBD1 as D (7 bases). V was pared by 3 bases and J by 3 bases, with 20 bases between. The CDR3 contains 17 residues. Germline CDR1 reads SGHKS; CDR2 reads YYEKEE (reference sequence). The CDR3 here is CASSWRLRGRGTDTQYF. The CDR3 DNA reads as TGTGCCAGCAGCTGGAGATTAAGGGGGCGGGGAACAGATACGCAGTATTTT.

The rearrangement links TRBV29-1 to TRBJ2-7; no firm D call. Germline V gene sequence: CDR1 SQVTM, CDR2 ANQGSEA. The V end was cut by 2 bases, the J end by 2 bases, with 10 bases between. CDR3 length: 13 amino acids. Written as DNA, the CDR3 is TGCAGCGTTGAACCAATACAGACCTACGAGCAGTACTTC. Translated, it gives CSVEPIQTYEQYF.

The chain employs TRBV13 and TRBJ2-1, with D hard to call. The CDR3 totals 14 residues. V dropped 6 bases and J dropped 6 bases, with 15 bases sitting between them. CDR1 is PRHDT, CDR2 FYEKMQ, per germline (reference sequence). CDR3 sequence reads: CASRNFLSGNEQFF. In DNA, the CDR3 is TGTGCCAGCAGGAATTTCCTCTCCGGCAATGAGCAGTTCTTC.

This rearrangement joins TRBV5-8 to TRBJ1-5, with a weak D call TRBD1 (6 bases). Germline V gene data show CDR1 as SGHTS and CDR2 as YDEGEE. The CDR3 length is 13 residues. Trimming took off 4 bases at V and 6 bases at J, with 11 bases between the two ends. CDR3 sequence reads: CASSIQGFQPQHF. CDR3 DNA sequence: TGTGCCAGCAGCATCCAGGGGTTTCAGCCCCAGCATTTT.

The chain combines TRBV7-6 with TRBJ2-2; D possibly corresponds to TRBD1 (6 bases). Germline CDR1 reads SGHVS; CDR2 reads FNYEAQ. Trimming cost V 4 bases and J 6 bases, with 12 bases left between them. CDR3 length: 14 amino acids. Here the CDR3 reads CASSWTVTAGELFF. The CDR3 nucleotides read TGTGCCAGCAGCTGGACAGTGACGGCCGGGGAGCTGTTTTTT. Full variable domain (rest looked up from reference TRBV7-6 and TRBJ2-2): GAGVSQSPRYKVTKRGQDVALRCDPISGHVSLYWYRQALGQGPEFLTYFNYEAQQDKSGLPNDRFSAERPEGSISTLTIQRTEQRDSAMYRCASSWTVTAGELFFGEGSRLTVL.

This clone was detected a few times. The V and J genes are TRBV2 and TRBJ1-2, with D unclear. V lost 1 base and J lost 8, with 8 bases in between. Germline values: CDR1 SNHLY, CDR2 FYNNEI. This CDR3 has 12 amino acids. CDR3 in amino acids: CASSEGGSGYTF. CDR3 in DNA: TGTGCCAGCAGTGAAGGCGGGTCCGGCTACACCTTC.

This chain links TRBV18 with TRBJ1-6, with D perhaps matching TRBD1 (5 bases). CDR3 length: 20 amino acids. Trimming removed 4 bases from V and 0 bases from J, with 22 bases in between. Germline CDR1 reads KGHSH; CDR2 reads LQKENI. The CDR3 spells CASSLNPGIQVNSYNSPLHF. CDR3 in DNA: TGTGCCAGCTCACTAAACCCTGGGATACAGGTTAACTCCTATAATTCACCCCTCCACTTT.

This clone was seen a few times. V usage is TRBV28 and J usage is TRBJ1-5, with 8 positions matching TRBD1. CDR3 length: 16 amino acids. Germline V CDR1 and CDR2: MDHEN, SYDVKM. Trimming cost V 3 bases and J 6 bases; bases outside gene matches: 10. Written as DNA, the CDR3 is TGTGCCAGCAGTTTTGCGGTAACAGGGGGAGGTCAGCCCCAGCATTTT. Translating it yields CASSFAVTGGGQPQHF.

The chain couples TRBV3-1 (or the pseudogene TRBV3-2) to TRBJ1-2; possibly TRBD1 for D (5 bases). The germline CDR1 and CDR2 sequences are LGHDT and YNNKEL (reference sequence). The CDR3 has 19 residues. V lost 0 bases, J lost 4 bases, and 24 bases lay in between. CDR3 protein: CASSQDLVAAGRSGYGYTF. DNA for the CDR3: TGTGCCAGCAGCCAAGATTTGGTAGCGGCAGGGAGGAGCGGCTATGGCTACACCTTC.

This CDR3 reads CASSLSRGADTEAFF. The CDR3, as DNA: TGTGCCAGCAGTTTATCGCGGGGGGCGGACACTGAAGCTTTCTTT. V gene TRBV27 combines with J gene TRBJ1-1; D is possibly TRBD1 (6 bases). V was trimmed by 0 bases and J by 3 bases, leaving 11 bases between them. Germline CDR1 is MNHEY and CDR2 is SMNVEV (reference sequence). The CDR3 runs 15 residues.

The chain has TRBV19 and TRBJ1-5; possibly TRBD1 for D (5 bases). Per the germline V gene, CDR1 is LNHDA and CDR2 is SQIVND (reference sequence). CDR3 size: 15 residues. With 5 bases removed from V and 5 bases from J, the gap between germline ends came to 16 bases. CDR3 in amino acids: CASSVEGLRDQPQHF. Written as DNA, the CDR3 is TGTGCCAGTAGTGTCGAGGGACTTCGCGATCAGCCCCAGCATTTT.

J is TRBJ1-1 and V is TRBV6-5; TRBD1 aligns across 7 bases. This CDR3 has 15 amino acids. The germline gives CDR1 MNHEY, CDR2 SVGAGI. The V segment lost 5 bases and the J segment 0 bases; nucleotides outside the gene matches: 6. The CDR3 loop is CASSTTGRMNTEAFF. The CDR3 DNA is TGTGCCAGCAGTACGACAGGGCGCATGAACACTGAAGCTTTCTTT.

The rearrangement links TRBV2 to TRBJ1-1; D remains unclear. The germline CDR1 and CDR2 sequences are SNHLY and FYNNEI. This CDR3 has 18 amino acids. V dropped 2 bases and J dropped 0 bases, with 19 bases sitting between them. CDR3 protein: CASSEWGGSISLNTEAFF. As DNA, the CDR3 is TGTGCCAGCAGTGAATGGGGAGGGTCGATATCATTGAACACTGAAGCTTTCTTT.

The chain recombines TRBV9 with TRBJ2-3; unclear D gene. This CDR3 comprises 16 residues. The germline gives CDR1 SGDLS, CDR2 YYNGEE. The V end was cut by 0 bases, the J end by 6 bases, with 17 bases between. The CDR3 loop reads CASSVDGLSSYDTQYF. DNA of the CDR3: TGTGCCAGCAGCGTAGATGGGCTTAGTAGTTATGATACGCAGTATTTT.

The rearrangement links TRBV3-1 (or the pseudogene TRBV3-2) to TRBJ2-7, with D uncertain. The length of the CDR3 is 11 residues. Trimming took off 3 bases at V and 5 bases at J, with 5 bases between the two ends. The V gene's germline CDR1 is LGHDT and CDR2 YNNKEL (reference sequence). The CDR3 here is CASSHGDEQYF. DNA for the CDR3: TGTGCCAGCAGCCACGGAGACGAGCAGTACTTC.

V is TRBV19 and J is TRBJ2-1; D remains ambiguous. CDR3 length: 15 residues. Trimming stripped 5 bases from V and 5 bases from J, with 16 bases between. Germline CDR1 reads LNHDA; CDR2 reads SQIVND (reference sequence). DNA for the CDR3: TGTGCCAGTAGTCCGCACAGAAGGGCAGACAATGAGCAGTTCTTC. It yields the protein CASSPHRRADNEQFF.

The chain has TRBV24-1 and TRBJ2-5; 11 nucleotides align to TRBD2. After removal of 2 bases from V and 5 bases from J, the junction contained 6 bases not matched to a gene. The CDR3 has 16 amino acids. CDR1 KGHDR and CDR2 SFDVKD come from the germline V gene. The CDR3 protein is CATSDYLAGGGETQYF. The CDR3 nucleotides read TGTGCCACCAGTGATTATCTAGCGGGAGGTGGGGAGACCCAGTACTTC.

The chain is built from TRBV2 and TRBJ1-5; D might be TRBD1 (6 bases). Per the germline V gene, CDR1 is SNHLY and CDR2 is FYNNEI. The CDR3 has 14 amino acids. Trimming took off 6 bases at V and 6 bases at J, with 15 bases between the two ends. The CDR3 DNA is TGTGCCAGCAGGTCCCAGGGGCATGGTCAGCCCCAGCATTTT. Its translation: CASRSQGHGQPQHF.

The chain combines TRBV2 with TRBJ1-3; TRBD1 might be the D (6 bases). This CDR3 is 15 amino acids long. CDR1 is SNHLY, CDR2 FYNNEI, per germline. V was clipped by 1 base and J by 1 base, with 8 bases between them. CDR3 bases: TGTGCCAGCAGTGAAGACAGGGTATCTGGAAACACCATATATTTT. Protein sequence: CASSEDRVSGNTIYF. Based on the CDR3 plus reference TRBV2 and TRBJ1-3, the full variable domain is EPEVTQTPSHQVTQMGQEVILRCVPISNHLYFYWYRQILGQKVEFLVSFYNNEISEKSEIFDDQFSVERPDGSNFTLKIRSTKLEDSAMYFCASSEDRVSGNTIYFGEGSWLTVV.